The entry below gives a single T cell receptor beta chain sequence along with its context. Trimming removed 5 bases at V and 4 bases at J, with 9 bases between. Germline V gene data show CDR1 as GTSNPN and CDR2 as SVGIG (reference sequence). The CDR3 extends over 12 amino acids. This record belongs to a study of blood T cell repertoires in COVID-19. The overall study: Each recovered donor of Cohort 3 presented with two negative PCRs, clearance, or symptom resolution. COVID-19 samples from acute and convalescent phases originated in the United States, Italy and Spain.

Participants, roughly 18 to 90 years old, spanned approximately 25 US areas. Original processing methods: Amplifying reference gene primers gave estimates of nucleated cell counts. Profiled with immunoSEQ multiplex PCR; TCRdb holds only in-frame clones, not every one. That table gives V, J and clone size, and the DNA gave D and trimming. This sample has about 200,000 clones, with roughly nine tenths found just once. The chain couples TRBV30 to TRBJ2-1; D remains unclear. The sequence was obtained from a woman aged 40-49 years in a cohort exposed to, infected with or recovered from COVID-19 (not recorded which). Sequenced: PBMCs or T cells enriched from blood (not recorded which). The CDR3 nucleotides are TGTGCCTGGGAAGACTCATACAATGAGCAGTTCTTC. This encodes CAWEDSYNEQFF.